This T cell receptor (beta chain) comes out of a study of cytomegalovirus exposure and HLA in healthy donors. The CDR3 extends over 16 amino acids. Germline-derived CDR1 and CDR2 are SGHTA and FQGNSA. Trimming removed 3 bases from V and 0 bases from J, with 12 bases in between. 13 Jbeta primers and 60 Vbeta primers were used for the PCR. This table comes from immunoSEQ multiplex PCR, and its TCRdb copy is limited to in-frame clones, with some not included. The data show about 140,000 clones, almost 85% seen once. This chain uses TRBV7-2 with TRBJ2-1; D is unresolved. The clonotype originates from a young man in good health and CMV-seropositive. The sequencing sample was made of PBMCs. CDR3 sequence: CASSFGGPSSYNEQFF. The CDR3 bases are TGTGCCAGCAGCTTTGGCGGCCCTAGCTCCTACAATGAGCAGTTCTTC.